These 20 T cell receptor beta chains were sequenced from one sample in a study of spatial heterogeneity in lung cancer. Time point: sample taken at primary tumor resection. Unsorted samples of tumor, nontumor lung or frozen PBMC had their whole RNA sequenced. TCRdb reprocessed the 5' RACE reads via MiXCR and lists one record per CDR3 protein. The table records tens of thousands of distinct CDR3 sequences, about a fifth of them present only once. The starting material was PBMCs, obtained at surgery. These receptors were obtained from a male donor with early-stage non-small cell lung cancer.

This clonotype has only a few counts. The rearrangement links TRBV4-1 to TRBJ1-4; D gene unclear. This CDR3 comprises 14 residues. Germline loops: CDR1 MGHRA, CDR2 YSYEKL. Trimming took 0 bases from V and 7 from J, leaving 9 bases between them. The CDR3 nucleotides are TGCGCCAGCAGCCAAGAGAGGGTTGTTGAAAAACTGTTTTTT. Protein sequence: CASSQERVVEKLFF.

The V gene is TRBV28, the J gene TRBJ2-7, with 11 bases matching TRBD2. This CDR3 region has 14 residues. V was clipped by 9 bases and J by 1 base; unmatched bases: 5. CDR1 and CDR2 (germline): MDHEN, SYDVKM. This CDR3 reads CASSSGRPSYEQYF. The CDR3 nucleotides read TGTGCCAGTTCTAGCGGGAGGCCGTCCTACGAGCAGTACTTC.

This clonotype has just a few counts. The V call is TRBV7-6, the J call TRBJ1-1; maybe TRBD1 (5 bases). CDR1 SGHVS and CDR2 FNYEAQ come from the germline V gene. V lost 1 base to trimming and J lost 0 bases, with 9 bases between them. The CDR3 consists of 15 residues. The CDR3 DNA is TGTGCCAGCAGCTTAGTTGGGGGAATGAACACTGAAGCTTTCTTT. As protein: CASSLVGGMNTEAFF.

In this sample, this clonotype turned up many times. J is TRBJ2-1 and V is TRBV5-1; 11 bases match TRBD2. Germline-derived CDR1 and CDR2 are SGHRS and YFSETQ. Trimming cost V 3 bases and J 2 bases; bases outside gene matches: 7. The CDR3 sequence is 17 residues long. In DNA form, the CDR3 reads TGCGCCAGCAGCTCCTCGACTAGCGGGATAACCTACAATGAGCAGTTCTTC. This gives the protein CASSSSTSGITYNEQFF. The full variable domain, with the rest looked up from reference TRBV5-1 and TRBJ2-1, is KAGVTQTPRYLIKTRGQQVTLSCSPISGHRSVSWYQQTPGQGLQFLFEYFSETQRNKGNFPGRFSGRQFSNSRSEMNVSTLELGDSALYLCASSSSTSGITYNEQFFGPGTRLTVL.

V and J are TRBV6-5 and TRBJ1-5; 7 nucleotides match TRBD1. There are 13 residues in the CDR3. V lost 6 bases to trimming and J lost 6 bases; unmatched junction nucleotides: 5. Germline CDR1 is MNHEY and CDR2 is SVGAGI. CDR3 sequence: CASREDRAQPQHF. The CDR3 region has the DNA TGTGCCAGCAGGGAAGACAGGGCTCAGCCCCAGCATTTT.

The rearrangement uses TRBV5-1 and TRBJ1-1; D is unclear. CDR3 length equals 11 residues. Deletions cut 3 bases from V and 9 bases from J, with 9 bases between. Germline CDR1 and CDR2: SGHRS and YFSETQ. The CDR3, as DNA: TGCGCCAGCAGCTGGTCCTTCAAAGCTTTCTTT. It translates to CASSWSFKAFF.

A few counts support this clonotype. This chain uses TRBV4-2 with TRBJ2-2; D is tentatively TRBD1 or TRBD2 (5 bases each). The germline V and J ends were trimmed by 8 bases and 1 base, with 17 bases remaining between them. Germline loops: CDR1 LGHNA, CDR2 YNFKEQ. The CDR3 is made up of 16 amino acids. DNA of the CDR3: TGTGCCAGCGGGCCCACCGGGGCCTTGAACACCGGGGAGCTGTTTTTT. Translated, it gives CASGPTGALNTGELFF.

This clonotype was detected only a few times. CDR3 nucleotides: TGTGCCAGCAGTGACTCCAAAGGATCGGACAGTAGCAATCAGCCCCAGCATTTT. As protein: CASSDSKGSDSSNQPQHF. The chain employs TRBV6-4 and TRBJ1-5, with a weak D call TRBD1 (6 bases). Germline loops: CDR1 MRHNA, CDR2 SNTAGT. V lost 0 bases to trimming and J lost 0 bases, with 15 bases between them. CDR3 size: 18 residues.

This clonotype was recorded a few times. V is TRBV29-1 and J is TRBJ2-3; 7 bases match TRBD1. Germline V gene data show CDR1 as SQVTM and CDR2 as ANQGSEA. The CDR3 totals 14 residues. Trimming took 0 bases from V and 3 from J; bases not matched to a gene: 3. DNA of the CDR3: TGCAGCGTTGAAGAGCAACAGGGGACAGATACGCAGTATTTT. Encoded protein: CSVEEQQGTDTQYF.

This clonotype has only a few counts. This chain connects TRBV10-3 to TRBJ2-2; no definite D call. The CDR3 is made up of 17 amino acids. The germline V gene encodes CDR1 ENHRY and CDR2 SYGVKD. Deletions cut 0 bases from V and 0 bases from J, with 11 bases between. CDR3 sequence: CAISESMEKTNTGELFF. CDR3 sequence (DNA): TGTGCCATCAGTGAGTCGATGGAGAAGACGAACACCGGGGAGCTGTTTTTT.

The chain employs TRBV7-9 and TRBJ2-7; 8 bases line up with TRBD2. The length of the CDR3 is 16 residues. Germline V gene data show CDR1 as SEHNR and CDR2 as FQNEAQ (reference sequence). V lost 1 base to trimming and J lost 3 bases; unmatched junction nucleotides: 8. Here the CDR3 DNA reads TGTGCCAGCAGCTTAGAACTAGCGGCGAACTACTACGAGCAGTACTTC. Protein sequence: CASSLELAANYYEQYF.

This clonotype was counted many times. V and J are TRBV29-1 and TRBJ2-1; possible D gene TRBD1, 8 bases. The CDR3 spans 13 residues. The V end lost 5 bases, the J end lost 4 bases, and 12 bases lay between the germline ends. From germline, CDR1 is SQVTM and CDR2 ANQGSEA. CDR3 sequence (DNA): TGCAGCGTTCACAGGGGGGGTTACAATGAGCAGTTCTTC. It yields the protein CSVHRGGYNEQFF.

This clonotype came up a few times. In DNA form, the CDR3 reads TGTGCCACCAGCACTCCATCGGGCAGCCACGAGCAGTACTTC. Its protein product is CATSTPSGSHEQYF. This rearrangement joins TRBV15 to TRBJ2-7; D remains unclear. CDR1 and CDR2 from the germline V gene are LNHNV and YYDKDF (reference sequence). The CDR3 covers 14 residues. Trimming removed 4 bases at V and 5 bases at J, with 15 bases between.

This clonotype turned up a few times. This chain connects TRBV4-1 to TRBJ1-1, with TRBD1 matching over 8 bases. CDR1 is MGHRA, CDR2 YSYEKL, per germline. The CDR3 is 16 amino acids. V was clipped by 2 bases and J by 6 bases; unmatched bases: 11. The CDR3 DNA is TGCGCCAGCAGCCAACCAACAGGGGGGAGAGTCTCTGAAGCTTTCTTT. Its translation is CASSQPTGGRVSEAFF.

The V and J genes are TRBV7-8 and TRBJ2-1, with no clear D. CDR1 is SGHVS, CDR2 FQNEAQ, per germline. CDR3 length: 15 residues. The V end was cut by 5 bases, the J end by 2 bases, with 13 bases between. The CDR3 sequence: CASSPFSQAYNEQFF. Here the CDR3 DNA reads TGTGCCAGCAGCCCCTTCTCCCAAGCCTACAATGAGCAGTTCTTC.

About this clonotype: This may come from a read error, since a much larger clone is one base off. The chain joins TRBV2 to TRBJ2-3; the D is unclear. Germline V gene data show CDR1 as SNHLY and CDR2 as FYNNEI. CDR3 length equals 12 residues. The V and J ends lost 4 bases and 3 bases respectively, with 5 bases between them. The CDR3 nucleotides read TGTGCCAGCAGTGTTAGGACAGATACGCAGTATTTT. This codes for CASSVRTDTQYF.

The chain recombines TRBV20-1 with TRBJ2-1; TRBD2 matches at 7 bases. The V segment lost 5 bases and the J segment 5 bases; nucleotides outside the gene matches: 6. From germline, CDR1 is DFQATT and CDR2 SNEGSKA (reference sequence). This CDR3 has 13 amino acids. Written as DNA, the CDR3 is TGCAGTGCTCCCGGGACTACCCACAATGAGCAGTTCTTC. This gives the protein CSAPGTTHNEQFF.

This clonotype was counted a few times. This chain links TRBV28 with TRBJ2-3, with 7 nucleotides matching TRBD2. Losses at the gene ends were 7 bases for V and 0 bases for J; bases not matched to a gene: 16. This CDR3 comprises 18 residues. Germline CDR1 and CDR2: MDHEN and SYDVKM. The CDR3 loop reads CASKKLAIEDQSTDTQYF. In DNA, the CDR3 is TGTGCCAGCAAAAAACTAGCGATAGAGGACCAGAGCACAGATACGCAGTATTTT.

The V and J genes are TRBV11-2 and TRBJ2-1, with a tentative D call TRBD2 (7 bases). V was clipped by 10 bases and J by 0 bases, with 13 bases between them. Germline CDR1 SGHAT, CDR2 FQNNGV. This CDR3 has 14 amino acids. For the CDR3, the DNA is TGTGCCACCCCGGGGGGCAGCTCCTACAATGAGCAGTTCTTC. Its translation: CATPGGSSYNEQFF.

This clonotype has more than one count but fewer than ten. V usage is TRBV5-4 and J usage is TRBJ2-2, with D unresolved. This CDR3 spans 15 amino acids. Germline CDR1 and CDR2: SGHNT and YYREEE (reference sequence). Trimming cost V 5 bases and J 3 bases, with 14 bases left between them. CDR3 residues: CASSRGARDTGELFF. Written as DNA, the CDR3 is TGTGCCAGCAGTCGAGGCGCCCGGGACACCGGGGAGCTGTTTTTT.